The sequence of this T cell receptor beta chain was determined in a study of chemoradiotherapy in HPV16-positive cancers. TCRdb keeps only in-frame clones here, not all; method: immunoSEQ multiplex PCR. The sample lists about 8,000 clones, about 88% seen once, with 3.5% in the top ten. Whole-study results and caveats: Candidate HPV-specific clones and E7-related TCR motifs grew in tumor during treatment. For HPV16-positive patients, expanding HPV-responsive T cells associated with longer recurrence-free survival.

The germline gives CDR1 MNHNY, CDR2 SVGAGI (reference sequence). CDR3 length equals 15 residues. The ends were cut back, 0 bases at V and 0 bases at J, with 8 bases in the middle. Details on this clone: Antigen unknown.

This TCR came from a human donor with HPV-associated anogenital cancer. The material was tumor tissue, obtained from a patient who underwent chemoradiotherapy. The rearrangement links TRBV6-6 to TRBJ1-1; D gene uncertain. The CDR3, as DNA: TGTGCCAGCAGTTACTCGAGCGGGGTGAACACTGAAGCTTTCTTT. It is translated as CASSYSSGVNTEAFF.